The 3 T cell receptor beta chains below were found in one sample sequenced in a study of T cells in women clearing cervical HPV infection. The table came from immunoSEQ multiplex PCR; TCRdb's copy has only in-frame clones and leaves some out. This specimen shows about 27,000 clones; the ten leading clones hold 20% to 25%. Sequenced material: blood buffy coat. All receptors come from a woman aged 18 to 75 with a cervical HPV16 infection that either progressed to CIN3+ or cleared (not recorded which).

For this clone: The CDR3 is cut off 3 residues early in the read; its end comes from the germline J gene. The V and J genes are TRBV2 and TRBJ1-5; 9 bases map to TRBD1. V lost 8 bases, J lost 5 bases, and 4 bases stayed unmatched. The CDR3 has 13 residues. Germline CDR1 reads SNHLY; CDR2 reads FYNNEI. The part of the CDR3 DNA that was read is TGTGCCAGCTGTCGACAGGGGGATCAGCCC. Translating gives CASCRQGDQP. The full CDR3 protein reads CASCRQGDQPQHF.

As concerns this clone: The read terminates 3 residues ahead of where the CDR3 ends, so the germline J gene completes it. The chain carries TRBV6-1 and TRBJ2-4, with TRBD1 as a possible D gene (6 bases). Germline V lookup: CDR1 MNHNS, CDR2 SASEGT. CDR3 size: 15 residues. The CDR3 sequence is CASSADSNSNQPQYF. Partial CDR3 DNA: TGTGCCAGCAGTGCGGACAGCAATAGCAATCAGCCT.

Worth noting for this clone: The CDR3 is cut off 3 residues early in the read; its end comes from the germline J gene. This sequence joins TRBV11-1 and TRBJ1-1, with D tentatively TRBD1 (5 bases). Germline lookup yields CDR1 SGHAT and CDR2 FQDESV (reference sequence). CDR3 length equals 14 residues. V was trimmed by 7 bases and J by 0 bases, leaving 12 bases between them. CDR3 amino acids: CASTVDRMNTEAFF. The part of the CDR3 DNA that was read is TGTGCCAGCACCGTCGACAGAATGAACACTGAA.